This T cell receptor beta chain originates from a study of blood T cell repertoires in COVID-19. Study-level information: PBMCs, B-cell-depleted T cells, or T cells provided the cDNA or gDNA that made up the material.

This clone turned up a few times. The V and J ends lost 4 bases and 7 bases, in that order; junction bases with no gene match: 7. The CDR3 runs to 15 residues. Looked up from germline, CDR1 is SGDLS and CDR2 is YYNGEE. Assay used: immunoSEQ multiplex PCR; TCRdb lists only in-frame clones, some missing. The table has around 480,000 clones, 88% seen once. Specimen: peripheral blood. The receptor's source is a woman aged 45-59 years with COVID-19, enrolled during active disease. The chain joins TRBV9 to TRBJ1-6; 8 bases are a match to TRBD1. The CDR3 DNA sequence: TGTGCCAGCAGCCCCCGGACAGGGCCGAATTCACCCCTCCACTTT. Protein: CASSPRTGPNSPLHF.